The clone carrying this TCR beta chain has more than one count but fewer than ten. Antigen specificity is unknown. The data are from a study of beta chain features in type 1 diabetes. Trimming took 2 bases from V and 3 from J, leaving 22 bases between them. The CDR3 contains 17 residues. The V gene's germline CDR1 is SQVTM and CDR2 ANQGSEA. Points from the study as a whole: Shorter templates may be favored by PCR, equally so in patients and controls.

TCRB transcripts that were expressed got sequenced, as all of the isolated RNA had been reverse transcribed. TCRdb's copy holds only in-frame clones and misses some; the assay was immunoSEQ multiplex PCR. The repertoire holds 900,000 or so clones, with roughly 17% as singletons. Sequenced sample: naive CD4+ T cells from blood. The chain couples TRBV29-1 to TRBJ1-2, with D unresolved. The TCR comes from a woman under 30 in good health. The CDR3 loop reads CSVESRANFGRDYGYTF. For the CDR3, the DNA is TGCAGCGTTGAATCGAGGGCAAACTTCGGGCGGGACTATGGCTACACCTTC.